This TCR beta chain was sequenced for a study of cytomegalovirus exposure and HLA in healthy donors. Study observations and caveats: HLA alleles were associated with 18,000 or so TCR beta sequences in a later analysis at 0.05 false discovery rate. Accurate HLA-A and HLA-B prediction from TCR beta sequences was reported for most subjects. Cytomegalovirus-associated TCR beta chains were listed, numbering 150 to 200.

In regard to this clone: Its antigen is undetermined. Other DNA sequences of this sample code for an identical CDR3.

Vbeta (60) and Jbeta (13) primers were used in the PCR. Data came from immunoSEQ multiplex PCR; TCRdb stores just in-frame clones and leaves some out. The profile shows some 150,000 clones, around 85% of them singletons. The TCR was taken from a woman aged 30 to 39 in good health and CMV-seronegative. The sample consisted of PBMCs.

The chain's CDR3 is CASSVALRGHAEAFF. The CDR3 DNA reads TGTGCCAGCAGCGTAGCTCTCCGTGGACATGCCGAAGCTTTCTTT. The V gene is TRBV9, the J gene TRBJ1-1; D may be TRBD1 (5 bases). Trimming shortened V by 0 bases and J by 8 bases, and 17 bases separated the two germline ends. The CDR3 is 15 amino acids. In germline, CDR1 is SGDLS, CDR2 YYNGEE.